This TCR beta chain was retrieved from a study of regulatory T cells in long-lasting Graves disease. Per germline, CDR1 ENHRY and CDR2 SYGVKD. V was pared by 3 bases and J by 5 bases, with 8 bases of the junction left unmatched. The CDR3 runs 15 residues. The time point was: persistent/refractory GD, antithyroid drugs over 5 years with positive TRAb. Extracted RNA from PBMCs served as the source of the TCR library. By American Thyroid Association guidelines, Graves' disease was diagnosed in the cohort. Arm-PCR of CDR3 regions and iRepertoire HTBI primers were the basis on which TCR beta libraries were built. TCRdb passed the multiplex PCR reads through MiXCR, listing each CDR3 protein once. The sample includes hundreds of thousands of distinct CDR3 sequences, less than 20% of them seen just once. This clonotype was picked up many times.

The sample here was peripheral blood mononuclear cells (PBMCs), taken when the disease was refractory, from a patient treated with antithyroid drugs. The chain recombines TRBV10-3 with TRBJ2-5, with TRBD1 matching over 8 bases. This clonotype originated in a female donor with Graves disease. This CDR3 is CAISDSGQEYETQYF. The CDR3 DNA is TGTGCCATCAGTGATTCGGGACAGGAATACGAGACCCAGTACTTC.